The TCR beta chain described here comes from a study of cytomegalovirus exposure and HLA in healthy donors (dated by TCRdb to about 2017). For the study in its entirety: According to an earlier analysis of 587 of the donors, some 170 million T cells yielded approximately 120 million unique TCR beta sequences and about 300 Gb of sequence data. In the later analysis, no new phenotypic data were used to find candidate immune exposures; instead, reliance was placed on TCR beta sequences and their occurrence across donors. Across 398 genotyped donors of the cohort, an average of approximately 240,000 unique TCR beta nucleotide sequences per donor were sequenced, and 15% to 20% of those sequences were non-productive. In an earlier analysis of several hundred of the donors, high-throughput TCR beta sequencing was used to judge whether each TCR beta V gene segment behaved as functional or pseudogenic. The study combined high-throughput TCR immunosequencing, statistical association of individual TCRs with disease status, and machine learning to predict cytomegalovirus infection status. The aim of the study was to test whether cataloging public T cell receptors could identify signatures of past pathogen exposure. Class I and class II HLA loci were covered by the typing at four-digit resolution. The T cell repertoires of 550 to 850 subjects were profiled by immunosequencing and related to cytomegalovirus serostatus. Typing coverage varied by locus: roughly 629-640 donors for A, B, C, DRB1 and DQB1; about 520 for DQA1; 606 for DPA1; about 450 for DPB1. Every discovery cohort repertoire had been produced on one sequencing platform. An early release covering over 500 HLA-typed donors comprised about 310 gigabases of sequencing data and around 80 million unique TCR sequences. A later analysis re-examined previously published TCR beta repertoires from roughly 650 donors and added high-resolution HLA genotyping to investigate patterns of TCR occurrence. Donor age, sex, ethnicity and CMV serostatus were collected together with the repertoire data. The genetic ancestry cluster associated with self-reported Caucasian donors included about 84% of the roughly 360 genotyped donors. Four or five DR-DQ haplotypes were handled as single units for association and clustering, since linkage in the cohort was strong. A later genetic analysis used genome-wide SNP genotypes for about 55% of the 666 donors, treating that subset as a discovery cohort. Besides the first cohort of roughly 660 subjects, a separate validation cohort made up of roughly 130 different subjects was used.

About this clone itself: No antigen is known for it. Just one base apart from a much larger clone, this may be a read error.

The CDR3 starts with the cysteine, ends with the phenylalanine, and has 14 residues. Only the CDR3 DNA stays, 42 bases, in frame from base 1. As encoded in the germline V gene (reference sequence), CDR1 is SEHNR while CDR2 is FQNEAQ. The library relied on the immunoSEQ multiplex PCR assay. For the multiplex PCR, a mixture combining 60 forward primers for TCR Vbeta segments and 13 reverse primers for TCR Jbeta segments was used. Amplification of the CDR3 region of rearranged TCR beta genes was performed with a multiplex PCR assay on genomic DNA. Amplified TCR beta libraries were sequenced as 87-base-pair reads on the Illumina HiSeq System. In the authors' own workflow: In a later analysis, approximately 74 million unique TCR beta chains were counted across the 500 to 700 repertoires, and about 10 million of these chains were shared by at least two donors. To remove PCR and sequencing errors, raw reads were error-corrected and collapsed into unique sequences using a nearest-neighbor algorithm that merged closely related sequences. V, D and J gene segments were assigned by aligning CDR3 sequences to IMGT reference sequences. Each retained sequence needed at least a six-nucleotide match to both a V gene segment and a J gene segment. A rearrangement was called productive if the CDR3 had no stop codons and remained in frame with V and J, and every other rearrangement was called non-productive. CDR3 was defined by IMGT convention, running from the second conserved V-encoded cysteine to the conserved J-encoded phenylalanine. The earlier analysis of 587 of the donors excluded any sequence lacking an unambiguous match to a single V gene segment. In an earlier analysis of almost 600 of the donors, a V segment was called functional when productive rearrangements were above 56.7%, and segregating when the standard deviation between donors exceeded 5%. A statistical classification framework was built for diagnosing cytomegalovirus status from the catalog of TCR beta chain sequences. In a later analysis, TCR nucleotide sequences were compared against IMGT/GENE-DB human TR gene sequences so that V and J genes could be assigned. The TCRdist pipeline was used in a later analysis to assign CDR3 sequences and most-parsimonious VDJ recombination scenarios. In a later analysis, every TCR beta chain was defined by the combination of its CDR3 amino acid sequence and its V-gene family, and reads without a unique V-gene family were dropped. A later analysis removed roughly 590 highly shared, low-generation-probability nucleotide sequences to deal with suspected cross-contamination and a sequencing artifact. For each public chain, a later analysis derived a clonal expansion index from normalized ranks of inferred template counts within each repertoire. In a later analysis, generation probabilities were computed with a VDJ recombination model fitted to out-of-frame rearrangements, and the resulting probabilities were checked against IGoR. In a later analysis, hypergeometric tests were used to score TCR-TCR, TCR-HLA and TCR-CMV co-occurrence, with a repertoire-size bias correction applied to TCR pairs. In a later analysis, false discovery rates were estimated by permuting HLA or CMV assignments 20 times. A later analysis grouped co-occurring TCRs with DBSCAN, adding TCRdist sequence similarity when clustering within HLA-allele-positive subsets. Co-occurrence clustering excluded repertoires with fewer than 30,000 or more than 120,000 public chains, plus five with anomalous nucleotide sharing. TCRdb obtained this table from immuneACCESS and retained in-frame rearrangements with V and J assigned. These tables miss some clones; where compared with another copy, unresolved V genes account for less than half of the shortfall, and the remainder is unexplained. V, J and clone size are taken as reported in that table, and D and trimming were inferred from the DNA itself. For this sample there are around 160,000 clones; 75% appear just once. 4.9% of the sample is held by the ten biggest clonotypes.

The cohort comprised 710 or so healthy bone marrow donors. All cohort members were sampled while nominally healthy, although unrecorded immune exposures were likely present. The donor was CMV seronegative and belonged to the group of around 400 seronegative cohort members. Every donor gave a peripheral blood sample, and the peripheral blood mononuclear cells from that sample were used for TCR beta sequencing. Genomic DNA was extracted from the blood cell samples with the Qiagen DNeasy Blood Extraction Kit. Study-level results and caveats: Correlated functional status among segregating V segments might reflect linkage disequilibrium, but an unknown experimental factor could not be ruled out. In an earlier analysis of 587 of the donors, most TCR beta V segments appeared in productive rearrangements about 90% or about 30% of the time, broadly matching IMGT annotations. A later analysis found that most CMV-associated TCR beta chains appeared HLA-restricted, with HLA associations seemingly driven largely by CMV exposure. The authors suggested that the approach could potentially be generalized to other disease states and immunological phenotypes. In both the original and validation cohorts, the classifier was reported to diagnose cytomegalovirus status with high specificity and sensitivity. This cohort had only TCR beta chains sequenced, and the lack of alpha or paired-chain data limited which features could be detected. The earlier analysis of approximately 590 of the donors excluded roughly 17 rarely observed V segments, including chromosome 9 orphons, because counts were too low. V-gene and J-gene trimming of TCR beta chains was associated with a missense DCLRE1C variant in a later genetic analysis, and the association was replicated in an independent cohort. Several of the top co-occurrence clusters appeared to be linked to parvovirus B19, influenza, CMV and Epstein-Barr virus, according to a later analysis. Presence/absence analyses assumed roughly uniform sequencing depth across donors, an assumption that may not hold. A later genetic analysis reported fewer N-insertions in productive TCRs among donors in an Asian-associated ancestry cluster than the 666-donor mean. Three of the identified cytomegalovirus-associated TCR beta chains were confirmed in vitro to be specific for cytomegalovirus antigens. The sequencing pipeline was judged likely to have produced a cluster of highly shared sequence variants as a technical artifact. For the cohort, immune exposure information was limited to CMV serostatus. When HLA alleles, especially DR and DQ, strongly co-occurred, attributing TCR associations to individual alleles was difficult. A further reported finding was that TCR beta sequences accurately predicted the HLA-A and HLA-B alleles for most subjects in the first cohort. At a false discovery rate of 0.05, a later analysis linked 15,000 to 20,000 TCR beta sequences to specific HLA alleles. A total of roughly 160 TCR beta chains were listed by the study as associated with cytomegalovirus. Because HLA typing was missing for some donors at each locus, association tests included only the typed subset. In a later analysis, TCR association rates were found to vary across HLA loci, with the most associated TCRs seen for DRB1 alleles and the fewest for HLA-C alleles. Compared with equally common non-associated chains, HLA-associated TCR beta chains in a later analysis were more clonally expanded and had lower generation probabilities. Most TCR sequences were observed very rarely across donors, whereas some public TCRs were present in many individuals. Because the 87-base-pair reads could not distinguish some IMGT-functional V segments, including TRBV6-2 and TRBV6-3, those segments were excluded.

Material for sequencing was PBMCs. The sequence was collected from a male donor in good health and CMV-seronegative. The chain employs TRBV7-9 and TRBJ2-5; possibly the D gene is TRBD2, per 6 matching bases. The tail of the sequence fits TRBJ2-7 better, so the J call may be wrong. The CDR3 amino acid sequence is: CASSEGLSSGEQYF. The nucleotide sequence is TGTGCCAGCAGCGAGGGACTGTCCTCTGGCGAGCAGTACTTC.